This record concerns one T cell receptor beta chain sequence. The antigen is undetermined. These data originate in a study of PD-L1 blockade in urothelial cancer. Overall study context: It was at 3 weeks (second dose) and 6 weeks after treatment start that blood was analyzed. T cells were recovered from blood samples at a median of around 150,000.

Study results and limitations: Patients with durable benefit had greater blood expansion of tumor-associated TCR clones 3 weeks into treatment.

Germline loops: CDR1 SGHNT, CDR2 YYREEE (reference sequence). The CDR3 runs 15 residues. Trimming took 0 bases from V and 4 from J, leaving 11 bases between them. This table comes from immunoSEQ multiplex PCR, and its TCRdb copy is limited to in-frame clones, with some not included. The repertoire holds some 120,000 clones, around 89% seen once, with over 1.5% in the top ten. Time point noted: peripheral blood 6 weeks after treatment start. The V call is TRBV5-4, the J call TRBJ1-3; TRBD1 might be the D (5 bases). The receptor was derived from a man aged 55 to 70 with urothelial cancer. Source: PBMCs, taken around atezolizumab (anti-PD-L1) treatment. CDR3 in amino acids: CASSLGGRQGNTIYF. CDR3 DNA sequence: TGTGCCAGCAGCTTGGGGGGCAGGCAAGGAAACACCATATATTTT.